Each of the 5 T cell receptor beta chains below was sequenced from the same sample in a study of human T cells and chemical hapten exposure. Time point denoted: healthy volunteer bleed at 2 weeks. Unfractionated whole blood served as the source for total RNA extraction. TCRdb re-analysed the RACE reads in MiXCR, keeping a single row per CDR3 protein. The sample records tens of thousands of distinct CDR3 sequences, about 10% being singletons. Sequenced sample: whole blood. All receptors derive from a female donor in good health. Some clones in this sample may be carry-over from other donors' samples.

This clonotype was seen at least ten times. This chain joins TRBV7-8 and TRBJ2-7, with no clear D. This CDR3 contains 12 residues. Germline values: CDR1 SGHVS, CDR2 FQNEAQ. With 5 bases removed from V and 0 bases from J, the gap between germline ends came to 5 bases. The CDR3 bases are TGTGCCAGCAGCCTCAGCTCCTACGAGCAGTACTTC. Translating it yields CASSLSSYEQYF.

This clonotype was counted at least ten times. CDR3 sequence reads: CASSTDSPDEQYF. In nucleotides, the CDR3 is TGCGCCAGCAGCACCGACAGCCCCGACGAGCAGTACTTC. V is TRBV5-1 and J is TRBJ2-7, with D possibly matching TRBD1 (5 bases). The CDR3 covers 13 residues. Deletions cut 4 bases from V and 5 bases from J, with 13 bases between. Germline CDR1 SGHRS, CDR2 YFSETQ.

Only a few counts were recorded for this clonotype. The rearrangement joins TRBV11-2 to TRBJ2-3; tentatively, D is TRBD2 (6 bases). V lost 4 bases and J lost 9, with 23 bases in between. Germline-derived CDR1 and CDR2 are SGHAT and FQNNGV. The CDR3 is 16 residues long. The CDR3: CASSSASRRAYSTQYF. The CDR3 DNA reads as TGTGCCAGCAGCTCCGCAAGCCGGAGGGCGTACAGCACGCAGTATTTT.

This clonotype was detected ten times or more. V and J are TRBV11-2 and TRBJ1-2, with TRBD1 matching 8 bases. Per germline, CDR1 SGHAT and CDR2 FQNNGV. After removal of 4 bases from V and 4 bases from J, the junction contained 5 bases not matched to a gene. This CDR3 contains 14 residues. The CDR3 protein is CASSYTDRGYGYTF. The CDR3 DNA follows: TGTGCCAGCAGCTATACTGACAGGGGCTATGGCTACACCTTC.

J is TRBJ1-5 and V is TRBV7-2; D not resolved. Trimming shortened V by 5 bases and J by 1 base, and 12 bases separated the two germline ends. The CDR3 totals 15 residues. Germline lookup yields CDR1 SGHTA and CDR2 FQGNSA. CDR3 sequence reads: CASSKRVGSNQPQHF. The CDR3 bases are TGTGCCAGCAGCAAAAGGGTGGGGAGCAATCAGCCCCAGCATTTT.